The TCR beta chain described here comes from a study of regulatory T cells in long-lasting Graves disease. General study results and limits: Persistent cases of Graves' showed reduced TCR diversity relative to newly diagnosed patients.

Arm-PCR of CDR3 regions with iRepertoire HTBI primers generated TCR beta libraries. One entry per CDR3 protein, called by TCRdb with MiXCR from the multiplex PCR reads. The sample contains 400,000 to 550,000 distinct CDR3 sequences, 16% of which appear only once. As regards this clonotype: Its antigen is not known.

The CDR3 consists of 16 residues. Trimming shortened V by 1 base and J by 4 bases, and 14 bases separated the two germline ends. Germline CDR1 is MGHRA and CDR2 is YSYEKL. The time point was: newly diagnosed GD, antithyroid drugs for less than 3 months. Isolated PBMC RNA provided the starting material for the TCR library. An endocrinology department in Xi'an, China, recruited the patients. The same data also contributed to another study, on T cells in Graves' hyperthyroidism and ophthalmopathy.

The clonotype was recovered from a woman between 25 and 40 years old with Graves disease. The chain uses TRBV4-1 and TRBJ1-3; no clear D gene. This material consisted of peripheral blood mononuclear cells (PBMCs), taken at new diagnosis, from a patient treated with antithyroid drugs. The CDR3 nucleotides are TGCGCCAGCAGCCAAGCGAGACGGTTTTCAGGAAACACCATATATTTT. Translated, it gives CASSQARRFSGNTIYF.